The rows below give T cell receptor beta chains drawn from one sample of a study of early T cells in non-severe SARS-CoV-2 infection. TCRdb redid the calling of the 5' RACE reads with MiXCR, one entry per CDR3 protein. The sample has 62,000 or so distinct CDR3 sequences, 7% to 10% seen once. The sequencing here drew on whole blood, taken at baseline. The receptors derive from an adult who was a healthcare worker with PCR-confirmed SARS-CoV-2 infection or an uninfected control (not recorded which). The CDR3 runs from the conserved cysteine through the conserved F or W. The D gene is left open where the match is weak. Size tells how often a clone was seen (once, few, many) or the class of an expanded clone, and some rows leave it out.

v_call: TRBV5-1; clone_size: few; d_call: .; j_call: TRBJ2-7; cdr3_nt: TGCGCCAGCAGCGGCTGGGGGGGCACAATCTACGAGCAGTACTTC; cdr3_aa: CASSGWGGTIYEQYF
v_call: TRBV2; clone_size: .; d_call: TRBD1; j_call: TRBJ1-2; cdr3_nt: TGTGCCAGTGGGTATCGACAGGGGGCTGGCTACACCTTC; cdr3_aa: CASGYRQGAGYTF
v_call: TRBV5-4; clone_size: .; d_call: TRBD1; j_call: TRBJ2-6; cdr3_nt: TGTGCCAGCAGCTTGCCCCCGGGACAGGGGGCATACGGGGCCAACGTCCTGACTTTC; cdr3_aa: CASSLPPGQGAYGANVLTF
v_call: TRBV20-1; clone_size: few; d_call: TRBD2; j_call: TRBJ2-1; cdr3_nt: TGCAGTGCTAGTAGGCTAGCGGGAATCTCCTACAATGAGCAGTTCTTC; cdr3_aa: CSASRLAGISYNEQFF
v_call: TRBV3-1; clone_size: .; d_call: .; j_call: TRBJ2-6; cdr3_nt: TGTGCCAGCAGCCAAGTTGGGGGTACAGGGGCCAACGTCCTGACTTTC; cdr3_aa: CASSQVGGTGANVLTF
v_call: TRBV3-1; clone_size: few; d_call: .; j_call: TRBJ2-7; cdr3_nt: TGTGCCAGCAGCATAGGGGGAGTCGCACCTGGCGAGCAGTACTTC; cdr3_aa: CASSIGGVAPGEQYF
v_call: TRBV2; clone_size: .; d_call: TRBD2; j_call: TRBJ2-7; cdr3_nt: TGTGCCAGCAGCGGACGGGGACTAGCCTCCTACGAGCAGTACTTC; cdr3_aa: CASSGRGLASYEQYF
v_call: TRBV4-2; clone_size: few; d_call: .; j_call: TRBJ2-3; cdr3_nt: TGTGCCAGCAGCCAGAGGGCGAATGTAGGACGCTTCACAGATACGCAGTATTTT; cdr3_aa: CASSQRANVGRFTDTQYF
v_call: TRBV20-1; clone_size: many; d_call: .; j_call: TRBJ2-5; cdr3_nt: TGCAGTGCTAGTCGGCGAGCTAGCGCCAAAGAGACCCAGTACTTC; cdr3_aa: CSASRRASAKETQYF
v_call: TRBV4-3; clone_size: many; d_call: .; j_call: TRBJ1-2; cdr3_nt: TGCGCCAGCAGCCAGGCCAAATCGGTCGGTGGCTACACCTTC; cdr3_aa: CASSQAKSVGGYTF
v_call: TRBV27; clone_size: many; d_call: .; j_call: TRBJ1-5; cdr3_nt: TGTGCCAGCAAGTTGGACTGGGGCAATCAGCCCCAGCATTTT; cdr3_aa: CASKLDWGNQPQHF
v_call: TRBV4-3; clone_size: many; d_call: .; j_call: TRBJ1-2; cdr3_nt: TGCGCCAGCAGCCAAGACTTAATGGGAAACTATGGCTACACCTTC; cdr3_aa: CASSQDLMGNYGYTF
v_call: TRBV10-3; clone_size: few; d_call: .; j_call: TRBJ2-1; cdr3_nt: TGTGCCATCAGTGAAGAGGCGTATGGCGATGAGCAGTTCTTC; cdr3_aa: CAISEEAYGDEQFF
v_call: TRBV7-2; clone_size: .; d_call: .; j_call: TRBJ2-5; cdr3_nt: TGTGCCAGCAGCTTTCAACGGGGCCAGAAGGAGACCCAGTACTTC; cdr3_aa: CASSFQRGQKETQYF
v_call: TRBV5-6; clone_size: few; d_call: TRBD2; j_call: TRBJ2-2; cdr3_nt: TGTGCCAGCAGCCTGGTAGCGGGAGGGCCCGGGGAGCTGTTTTTT; cdr3_aa: CASSLVAGGPGELFF
v_call: TRBV12-3/TRBV12-4; clone_size: few; d_call: .; j_call: TRBJ2-3; cdr3_nt: TGTGCCAGCAGGCCGGACAGCACAGATACGCAGTATTTT; cdr3_aa: CASRPDSTDTQYF
v_call: TRBV20-1; clone_size: few; d_call: .; j_call: TRBJ2-7; cdr3_nt: TGCAGTGCTAGAGATCATGGGGGGTCCTTGAACGAGCAGTACTTC; cdr3_aa: CSARDHGGSLNEQYF
v_call: TRBV7-9; clone_size: few; d_call: .; j_call: TRBJ2-3; cdr3_nt: TGTGCCAGCAGCTTCCGGAGGGGCGGGCCAGATACGCAGTATTTT; cdr3_aa: CASSFRRGGPDTQYF
v_call: TRBV5-4; clone_size: many; d_call: .; j_call: TRBJ2-5; cdr3_nt: TGTGCCAGCAGCGGGGAGGAGGGGGACAAAGAGACCCAGTACTTC; cdr3_aa: CASSGEEGDKETQYF
v_call: TRBV6-6; clone_size: many; d_call: TRBD2; j_call: TRBJ2-2; cdr3_nt: TGTGCCAGCCGTTTTGGGGCGGGAGAGTCGACCGGGGAGCTGTTTTTT; cdr3_aa: CASRFGAGESTGELFF
v_call: TRBV3-1; clone_size: few; d_call: .; j_call: TRBJ1-4; cdr3_nt: TGTGCCAGCAGCTTCCGGGACGGCATCATGGAAGAAAAACTGTTTTTT; cdr3_aa: CASSFRDGIMEEKLFF
v_call: TRBV6-1; clone_size: .; d_call: .; j_call: TRBJ1-4; cdr3_nt: TGTGCCAGCACCCCAGGGGCAGGGAGTGAAAAACTGTTTTTT; cdr3_aa: CASTPGAGSEKLFF
v_call: TRBV3-1; clone_size: few; d_call: TRBD2; j_call: TRBJ2-2; cdr3_nt: TGTGCCAGCAGCCATGCGGGAGCGGGCACCGGGGAGCTGTTTTTT; cdr3_aa: CASSHAGAGTGELFF
v_call: TRBV12-3/TRBV12-4; clone_size: few; d_call: .; j_call: TRBJ2-6; cdr3_nt: TGTGCCAGCAGTTCACAGGGAATAAGTGGGGCCAACGTCCTGACTTTC; cdr3_aa: CASSSQGISGANVLTF
v_call: TRBV9; clone_size: few; d_call: .; j_call: TRBJ2-1; cdr3_nt: TGTGCCAGCAGCGTAGCTACGAGTAACTACAATGAGCAGTTCTTC; cdr3_aa: CASSVATSNYNEQFF
v_call: TRBV27; clone_size: .; d_call: .; j_call: TRBJ1-1; cdr3_nt: TGTGCCAGAAGAGGGACTGAAGCTTTCTTT; cdr3_aa: CARRGTEAFF
v_call: TRBV6-2/TRBV6-3; clone_size: few; d_call: .; j_call: TRBJ2-7; cdr3_nt: TGTGCCAGCAGCCGGGGGACAGTGCAGTACTTC; cdr3_aa: CASSRGTVQYF
v_call: TRBV20-1; clone_size: few; d_call: TRBD1; j_call: TRBJ2-7; cdr3_nt: TGCAGTGCTACAAATCCGGGACAGGGGTCCCACGAGCAGTACTTC; cdr3_aa: CSATNPGQGSHEQYF
v_call: TRBV20-1; clone_size: many; d_call: .; j_call: TRBJ1-4; cdr3_nt: TGCAGTGCTAGAGTCCAGGGACCTGAAAAACTGTTTTTT; cdr3_aa: CSARVQGPEKLFF
v_call: TRBV20-1; clone_size: many; d_call: TRBD2; j_call: TRBJ2-3; cdr3_nt: TGCAGTGCTAGAGATCCCGGTGGGAGGGCCGGGACGAAGCGGCAGTATTTT; cdr3_aa: CSARDPGGRAGTKRQYF
v_call: TRBV18; clone_size: few; d_call: TRBD1; j_call: TRBJ2-7; cdr3_nt: TGTGCCAGCTCACCACGCATTACCGGGACAGGGGGTCTCTACGAGCAGTACTTC; cdr3_aa: CASSPRITGTGGLYEQYF
v_call: TRBV20-1; clone_size: many; d_call: .; j_call: TRBJ2-3; cdr3_nt: TGCAGTGCAGTCAGGGGGGCAGATACGCAGTATTTT; cdr3_aa: CSAVRGADTQYF
v_call: TRBV18; clone_size: few; d_call: TRBD1; j_call: TRBJ2-7; cdr3_nt: TGTGCCAGCTCACCAGTGGGACAGTCTACCTACGAGCAGTACTTC; cdr3_aa: CASSPVGQSTYEQYF
v_call: TRBV19; clone_size: many; d_call: TRBD1; j_call: TRBJ1-5; cdr3_nt: TGTGCCAGTAGTATAGCCGAACAGGGGGGTCAGCCCCAGCATTTT; cdr3_aa: CASSIAEQGGQPQHF
v_call: TRBV20-1; clone_size: many; d_call: .; j_call: TRBJ1-6; cdr3_nt: TGCAGTGCTCAGAGTGGGGAGGGAGGCTATAATTCACCCCTCCACTTT; cdr3_aa: CSAQSGEGGYNSPLHF
v_call: TRBV9; clone_size: .; d_call: TRBD1; j_call: TRBJ2-7; cdr3_nt: TGTGCCAGCAGCGAGGCCAGGGACAGGAACTACGAGCAGTACTTC; cdr3_aa: CASSEARDRNYEQYF
v_call: TRBV18; clone_size: .; d_call: .; j_call: TRBJ1-2; cdr3_nt: TGTGCCAGCTCACCTCGGCAGGAGGATGGCTACACCTTC; cdr3_aa: CASSPRQEDGYTF
v_call: TRBV20-1; clone_size: many; d_call: .; j_call: TRBJ1-2; cdr3_nt: TGCAGTGCTAGAGATGGGAGATTATATGGCTACACCTTC; cdr3_aa: CSARDGRLYGYTF
v_call: TRBV4-1; clone_size: few; d_call: TRBD2; j_call: TRBJ2-1; cdr3_nt: TGCGCCAGCAGCCAGATAGATATGGGACTAGCGGCCTACAATGAGCAGTTCTTC; cdr3_aa: CASSQIDMGLAAYNEQFF
v_call: TRBV10-3; clone_size: many; d_call: .; j_call: TRBJ2-5; cdr3_nt: TGTGCCATCAGCGGCAGCCACTCAATCCAAGAGACCCAGTACTTC; cdr3_aa: CAISGSHSIQETQYF
v_call: TRBV27; clone_size: few; d_call: .; j_call: TRBJ2-7; cdr3_nt: TGTGCCAGCAGTACCTCCTACGGCGAGCAGTACTTC; cdr3_aa: CASSTSYGEQYF
v_call: TRBV25-1; clone_size: .; d_call: .; j_call: TRBJ2-1; cdr3_nt: TGTGCCAGCAGTCGGTGGACCGCGCTGGGGAATGAGCAGTTCTTC; cdr3_aa: CASSRWTALGNEQFF
v_call: TRBV5-6; clone_size: .; d_call: .; j_call: TRBJ2-7; cdr3_nt: TGTGCCAGCAGCCTGTGGGAATCCTACGAGCAGTACTTC; cdr3_aa: CASSLWESYEQYF
v_call: TRBV2; clone_size: .; d_call: TRBD1; j_call: TRBJ2-3; cdr3_nt: TGTGCCAGCAGTGAGCGGACAGGGACAGATACGCAGTATTTT; cdr3_aa: CASSERTGTDTQYF
v_call: TRBV27; clone_size: .; d_call: .; j_call: TRBJ1-1; cdr3_nt: TGTGCCAGCAGTTCCTGGTCGAACACTGAAGCTTTCTTT; cdr3_aa: CASSSWSNTEAFF
v_call: TRBV12-3/TRBV12-4; clone_size: .; d_call: TRBD1; j_call: TRBJ2-3; cdr3_nt: TGTGCCAGCAGGCTCCTCCAGGGGGCGCGGACAGATACGCAGTATTTT; cdr3_aa: CASRLLQGARTDTQYF
v_call: TRBV7-2; clone_size: .; d_call: TRBD1; j_call: TRBJ2-1; cdr3_nt: TGTGCCAGCAGCTCGGACAGGAGGAGATACAATGAGCAGTTCTTC; cdr3_aa: CASSSDRRRYNEQFF
v_call: TRBV7-3; clone_size: few; d_call: TRBD2; j_call: TRBJ2-1; cdr3_nt: TGTGCCAGCAGCTTAAAGGGTAGTAGCGGGAGTTATCGCAATGAGCAGTTCTTC; cdr3_aa: CASSLKGSSGSYRNEQFF
v_call: TRBV11-2; clone_size: many; d_call: .; j_call: TRBJ2-1; cdr3_nt: TGTGCCAGCAGCCCCGCGACGTTGGGACTCAAAAAGTTCTTC; cdr3_aa: CASSPATLGLKKFF
v_call: TRBV7-2; clone_size: few; d_call: .; j_call: TRBJ1-6; cdr3_nt: TGTGCCAGCAGCTTTAAGGGCGAGAATTCACCCCTCCACTTT; cdr3_aa: CASSFKGENSPLHF
v_call: TRBV10-3; clone_size: few; d_call: .; j_call: TRBJ2-7; cdr3_nt: TGTGCCATCAGAGCCGGGACACGCGACGAGCAGTACTTC; cdr3_aa: CAIRAGTRDEQYF
v_call: TRBV10-2; clone_size: many; d_call: TRBD1; j_call: TRBJ1-1; cdr3_nt: TGCGCCAGCAGGAGACAGGGGATGAACACTGAAGCTTTCTTT; cdr3_aa: CASRRQGMNTEAFF
v_call: TRBV10-3; clone_size: .; d_call: .; j_call: TRBJ1-4; cdr3_nt: TGTGCCATCAGTGAGTCCGCAGGGGTTCGGGAAAAACTGTTTTTT; cdr3_aa: CAISESAGVREKLFF
v_call: TRBV11-2; clone_size: .; d_call: .; j_call: TRBJ2-1; cdr3_nt: TGTGCCAGCAGCCCGGACACCCTTTACAATGAGCAGTTCTTC; cdr3_aa: CASSPDTLYNEQFF
v_call: TRBV10-3; clone_size: .; d_call: TRBD2; j_call: TRBJ2-1; cdr3_nt: TGTGCCACCGAGGGGCTAGCGGGAGCCAGTGAGCAGTTCTTC; cdr3_aa: CATEGLAGASEQFF
v_call: TRBV12-3/TRBV12-4; clone_size: few; d_call: TRBD2; j_call: TRBJ2-3; cdr3_nt: TGTGCCAGCAGTTTAGCTAGCGGGCGGGGGGATACGCAGTATTTT; cdr3_aa: CASSLASGRGDTQYF
v_call: TRBV7-9; clone_size: .; d_call: .; j_call: TRBJ1-1; cdr3_nt: TGTGCCAGCAGCGCTGAACAGGACTCGAGCACTGAAGCTTTCTTT; cdr3_aa: CASSAEQDSSTEAFF
v_call: TRBV10-3; clone_size: .; d_call: TRBD1; j_call: TRBJ1-2; cdr3_nt: TGTGCCACCGGCAAAGAAGACAGGGGAGACTATGGCTACACCTTC; cdr3_aa: CATGKEDRGDYGYTF
v_call: TRBV10-3; clone_size: few; d_call: TRBD2; j_call: TRBJ2-1; cdr3_nt: TGTGCCATCAGACGGACTAGCGGGGACAATGAGCAGTTCTTC; cdr3_aa: CAIRRTSGDNEQFF
v_call: TRBV25-1; clone_size: few; d_call: .; j_call: TRBJ2-2; cdr3_nt: TGTGCCAGCAGTGAAAATGCGAACACCGGGGAGCTGTTTTTT; cdr3_aa: CASSENANTGELFF